This T cell receptor beta chain was sequenced for a study of T cell responses to AZD1222 COVID-19 vaccine. The V gene lost 6 bases and the J gene lost 6 bases, with 13 bases spanning the gap. The CDR3 has 13 amino acids. TCRdb keeps only in-frame clones here, not all; method: immunoSEQ multiplex PCR. The table records 99,000 or so clones, approximately 91% of them present only once. This material consisted of peripheral blood, taken on day 0 of AZD1222 vaccination. The clonotype comes from an adult in good health. The V call is TRBV12-3 or TRBV12-4, the J call TRBJ2-3; D gene ambiguous. CDR3 loop: CASSPRPRDTQYF. The CDR3 DNA follows: TGTGCCAGCAGCCCCCGACCCCGGGATACGCAGTATTTT.